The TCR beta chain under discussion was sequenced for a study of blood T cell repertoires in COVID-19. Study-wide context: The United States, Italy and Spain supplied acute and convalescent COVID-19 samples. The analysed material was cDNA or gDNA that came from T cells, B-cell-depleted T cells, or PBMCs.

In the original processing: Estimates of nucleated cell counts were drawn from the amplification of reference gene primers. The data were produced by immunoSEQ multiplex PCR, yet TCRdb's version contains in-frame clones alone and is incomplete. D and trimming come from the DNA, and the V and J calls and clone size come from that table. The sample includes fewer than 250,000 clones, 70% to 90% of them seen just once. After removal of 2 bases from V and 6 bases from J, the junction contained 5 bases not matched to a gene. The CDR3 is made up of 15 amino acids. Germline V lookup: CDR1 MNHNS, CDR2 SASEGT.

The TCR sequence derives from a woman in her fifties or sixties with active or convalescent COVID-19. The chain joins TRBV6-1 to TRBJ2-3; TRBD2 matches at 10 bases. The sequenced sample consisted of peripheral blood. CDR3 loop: CASSERLAGADTQYF. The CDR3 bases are TGTGCCAGCAGTGAAAGGCTAGCGGGAGCCGATACGCAGTATTTT.